This TCR beta chain comes out of a study of Graves' ophthalmopathy and Graves' hyperthyroidism. In germline, CDR1 is SGHVS, CDR2 FQNEAQ. V was clipped by 0 bases and J by 7 bases, with 15 bases between them. The CDR3 is 16 amino acids. The table lists this clonotype with many counts. RNA transcripts served as template for amplifying TCR beta CDR3 sequences. The first-round RT-PCR employed HTBI primers together with the Qiagen OneStep RT-PCR kit. A multiplex PCR was then performed as the second round. TCRdb re-called the multiplex PCR reads through MiXCR, storing one row per CDR3 protein. The data show around 660,000 distinct CDR3 sequences, over 40% seen once.

The rearrangement links TRBV7-8 to TRBJ1-4, with D possibly being TRBD1 (5 bases). The sequenced sample was peripheral blood. This TCR came from an adult man with Graves' ophthalmopathy. CDR3 bases: TGTGCCAGCAGCTTAGCGCCGGGGAGGGGAAGTGAAAAACTGTTTTTT. As protein: CASSLAPGRGSEKLFF.